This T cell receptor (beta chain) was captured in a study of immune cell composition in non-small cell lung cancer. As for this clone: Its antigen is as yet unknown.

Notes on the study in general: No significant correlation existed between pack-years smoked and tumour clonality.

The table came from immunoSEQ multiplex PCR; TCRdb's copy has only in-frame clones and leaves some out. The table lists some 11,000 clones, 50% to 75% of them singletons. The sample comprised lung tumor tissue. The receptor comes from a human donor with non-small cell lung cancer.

DNA for the CDR3: TGTGCCAGCAGCCAAGAGTATATCCCGGAGACTGAAGCTTTCTTT. Its protein product is CASSQEYIPETEAFF. The chain is built from TRBV4-2 and TRBJ1-1; no reliable D call. Trimming removed 0 bases from V and 5 bases from J, with 13 bases in between. Germline CDR1 and CDR2: LGHNA and YNFKEQ. The CDR3 is made up of 15 amino acids.